The rows below give T cell receptor beta chains drawn from one sample of a study of PD-L1 blockade in urothelial cancer. The data were produced by immunoSEQ multiplex PCR, yet TCRdb's version contains in-frame clones alone and is incomplete. The table lists around 50,000 clones, over 75% of them singletons. The sequencing used PBMCs, collected around atezolizumab (anti-PD-L1) treatment. These receptors were collected from a man aged 50 or older with urothelial cancer. Each CDR3 is given with its conserved first and last residue. Fields, in order: clone size, D gene, V gene, J gene, CDR3 protein, CDR3 DNA. The D gene is left open where the match is weak. Rows may omit the clone size; those that give it use once, few, many or a size class.

>NA|TRBD1|TRBV5-1|TRBJ1-1
CASSQSGQGDTEAFF
TGCGCCAGCAGCCAATCAGGACAGGGGGACACTGAAGCTTTCTTT
>NA|NA|TRBV28|TRBJ2-7
CASSFLQGTNYEQYF
TGTGCCAGCAGTTTTTTACAGGGTACCAACTACGAGCAGTACTTC
>NA|NA|TRBV6-5|TRBJ2-1
CASSLDRREQFF
TGTGCCAGCAGCTTGGACAGAAGGGAGCAGTTCTTC
>NA|NA|TRBV21-1|TRBJ1-1
CASSKRQESKSAFF
TGTGCCAGCAGCAAGAGACAGGAGTCAAAGTCAGCTTTCTTT
>NA|TRBD2|TRBV28|TRBJ2-7
CASTAGGSSYEQYF
TGTGCCAGCACAGCGGGGGGTAGCTCCTACGAGCAGTACTTC
>few|NA|TRBV19|TRBJ2-1
CASTLKGYNEQFF
TGTGCCAGTACCCTCAAGGGGTACAATGAGCAGTTCTTC
>NA|TRBD1|TRBV19|TRBJ1-6
CASSNTGGASPLHF
TGTGCCAGTAGCAATACAGGGGGAGCTTCACCCCTCCACTTT
>NA|NA|TRBV5-1|TRBJ2-1
CASSAVVGGYNEQFF
TGCGCCAGCAGCGCCGTCGTCGGGGGATACAATGAGCAGTTCTTC
>NA|TRBD2|TRBV7-9|TRBJ2-3
CASSTVDPGLAGGTDTQYF
TGTGCCAGCAGCACAGTGGATCCGGGACTAGCGGGGGGCACAGATACGCAGTATTTT
>NA|TRBD1|TRBV7-9|TRBJ2-7
CASSPGTDPYEQYF
TGTGCCAGCAGCCCCGGGACAGACCCGTACGAGCAGTACTTC
>NA|TRBD2|TRBV30|TRBJ2-1
CASTGTSGGIYNEQFF
TGTGCCTCAACAGGGACTAGCGGGGGGATCTACAATGAGCAGTTCTTC
>NA|TRBD2|TRBV9|TRBJ2-1
CASSVVASGGTNEQFF
TGTGCCAGCAGCGTAGTGGCTAGCGGGGGTACGAATGAGCAGTTCTTC
>NA|NA|TRBV6-6|TRBJ2-1
CASSYSWLADGIGVF
TGTGCCAGCAGTTACTCGTGGCTAGCCGATGGTATCGGGGTCTTC
>NA|TRBD1|TRBV6-5|TRBJ2-5
CASSYGRTGGETQYF
TGTGCCAGCAGTTATGGAAGGACAGGGGGAGAGACCCAGTACTTC
>NA|TRBD2|TRBV28|TRBJ2-7
CASRGGYEQYF
TGTGCCAGCCGCGGGGGGTACGAGCAGTACTTC
>NA|NA|TRBV7-9|TRBJ2-5
CASRGSSVETQYF
TGTGCCAGCCGGGGGAGTTCCGTCGAGACCCAGTACTTC
>NA|NA|TRBV7-6|TRBJ1-3
CASSLVRGRGSGNTIYF
TGTGCCAGCAGCTTAGTCCGGGGAAGAGGCTCTGGAAACACCATATATTTT
>NA|TRBD2|TRBV9|TRBJ2-7
CASSVAQLADSYEQYF
TGTGCCAGCAGCGTAGCTCAGCTAGCGGACTCCTACGAGCAGTACTTC
>NA|TRBD2|TRBV5-1|TRBJ2-4
CASSTEAGGQNIQYF
TGCGCCAGCAGCACCGAAGCGGGGGGGCAGAACATTCAGTACTTC
>NA|TRBD2|TRBV5-1|TRBJ2-1
CASSRELAGNNEQFF
TGCGCCAGCAGCCGTGAACTAGCGGGAAACAATGAGCAGTTCTTC
>NA|NA|TRBV5-6|TRBJ2-7
CASSLARGREQYF
TGTGCCAGCAGCTTGGCGCGGGGACGCGAGCAGTACTTC
>NA|NA|TRBV7-3|TRBJ2-3
CASSLKGADTQYF
TGTGCCAGCAGCTTAAAGGGGGCAGATACGCAGTATTTT
>NA|TRBD1|TRBV6-5|TRBJ1-1
CASSELRTGGTEAFF
TGTGCCAGCAGCGAGCTTCGGACAGGGGGCACTGAAGCTTTCTTT
>NA|TRBD1|TRBV30|TRBJ2-3
CAWSGQALDTQYF
TGTGCCTGGTCGGGACAGGCACTTGATACGCAGTATTTT
>NA|NA|TRBV30|TRBJ1-5
CAWSDPGDQPQHF
TGTGCCTGGAGTGACCCTGGAGATCAGCCCCAGCATTTT
>NA|TRBD2|TRBV5-4|TRBJ2-3
CASSLGGGGTDTQYF
TGTGCCAGCAGCTTGGGCGGGGGGGGCACAGATACGCAGTATTTT
>NA|NA|TRBV29-1|TRBJ1-1
CSVEGGGINTEAFF
TGCAGCGTCGAGGGGGGGGGAATCAACACTGAAGCTTTCTTT
>NA|NA|TRBV28|TRBJ2-3
CASSPLGGRRTDTQYF
TGTGCCAGCAGTCCGCTCGGGGGTCGGCGGACAGATACGCAGTATTTT